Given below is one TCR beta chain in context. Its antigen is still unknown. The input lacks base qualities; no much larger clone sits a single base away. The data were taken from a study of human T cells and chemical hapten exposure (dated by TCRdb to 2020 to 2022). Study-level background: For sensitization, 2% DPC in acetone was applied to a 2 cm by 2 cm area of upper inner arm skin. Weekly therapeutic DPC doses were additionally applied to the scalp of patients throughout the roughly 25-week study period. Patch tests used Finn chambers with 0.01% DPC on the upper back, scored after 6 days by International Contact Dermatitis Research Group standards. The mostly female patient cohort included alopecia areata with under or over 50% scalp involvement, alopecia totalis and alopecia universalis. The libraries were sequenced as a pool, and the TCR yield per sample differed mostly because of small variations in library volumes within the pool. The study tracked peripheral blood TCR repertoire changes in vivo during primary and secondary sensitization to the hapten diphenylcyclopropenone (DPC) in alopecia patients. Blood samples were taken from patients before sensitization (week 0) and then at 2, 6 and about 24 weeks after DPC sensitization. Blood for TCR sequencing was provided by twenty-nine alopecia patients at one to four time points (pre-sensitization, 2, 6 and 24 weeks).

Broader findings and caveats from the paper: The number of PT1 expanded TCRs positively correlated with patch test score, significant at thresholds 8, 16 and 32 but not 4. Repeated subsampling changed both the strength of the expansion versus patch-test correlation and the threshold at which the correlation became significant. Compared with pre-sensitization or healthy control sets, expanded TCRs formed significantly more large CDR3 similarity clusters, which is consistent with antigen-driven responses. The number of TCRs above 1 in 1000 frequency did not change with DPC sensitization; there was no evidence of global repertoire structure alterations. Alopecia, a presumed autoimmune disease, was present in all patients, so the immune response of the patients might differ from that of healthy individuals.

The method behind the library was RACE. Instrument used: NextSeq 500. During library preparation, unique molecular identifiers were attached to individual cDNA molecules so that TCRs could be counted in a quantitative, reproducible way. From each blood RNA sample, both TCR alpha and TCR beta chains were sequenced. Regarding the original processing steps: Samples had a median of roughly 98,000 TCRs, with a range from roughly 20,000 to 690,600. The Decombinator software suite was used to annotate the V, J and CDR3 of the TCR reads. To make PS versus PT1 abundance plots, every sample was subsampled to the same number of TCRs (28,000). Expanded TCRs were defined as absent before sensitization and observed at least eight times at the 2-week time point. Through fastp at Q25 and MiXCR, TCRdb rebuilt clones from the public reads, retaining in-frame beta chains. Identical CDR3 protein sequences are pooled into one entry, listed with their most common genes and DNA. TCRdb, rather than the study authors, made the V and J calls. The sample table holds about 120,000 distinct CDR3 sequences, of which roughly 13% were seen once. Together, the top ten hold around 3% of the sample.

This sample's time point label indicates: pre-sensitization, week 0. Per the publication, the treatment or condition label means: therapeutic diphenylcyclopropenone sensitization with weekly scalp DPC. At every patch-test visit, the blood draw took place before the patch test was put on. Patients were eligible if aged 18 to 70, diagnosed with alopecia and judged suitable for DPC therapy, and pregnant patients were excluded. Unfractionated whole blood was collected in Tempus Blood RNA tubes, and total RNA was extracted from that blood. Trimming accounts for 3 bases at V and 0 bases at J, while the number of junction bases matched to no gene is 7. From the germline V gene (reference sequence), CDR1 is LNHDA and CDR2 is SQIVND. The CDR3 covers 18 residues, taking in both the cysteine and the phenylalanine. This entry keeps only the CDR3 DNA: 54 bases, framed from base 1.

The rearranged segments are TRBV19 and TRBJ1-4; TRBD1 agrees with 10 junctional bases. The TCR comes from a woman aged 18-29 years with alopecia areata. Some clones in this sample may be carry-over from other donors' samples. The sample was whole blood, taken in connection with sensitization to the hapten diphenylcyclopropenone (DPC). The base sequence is TGTGCCAGTAGTATCCGGGGACAGGGGATCTCAACTAATGAAAAACTGTTTTTT. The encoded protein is CASSIRGQGISTNEKLFF.